This TCR beta chain was captured by sequencing in a study of blood T cell repertoires in COVID-19. The CDR3 is 15 amino acids. CDR1 and CDR2 (germline): SGHRS, YFSETQ. The V gene lost 4 bases and the J gene lost 4 bases, with 15 bases spanning the gap. Produced via immunoSEQ multiplex PCR; TCRdb's table is partial and in-frame only. This sample has some 100,000 clones, with almost 90% found just once. This receptor was identified in a woman between 70 and 85 years old with acute or convalescent COVID-19. What was sequenced was peripheral blood. V gene TRBV5-1 combines with J gene TRBJ1-3; possibly TRBD1 for D (5 bases). CDR3 residues: CASSIRELPGNTIYF. The CDR3 coding sequence is TGCGCCAGCAGCATCAGGGAATTACCCGGAAACACCATATATTTT. Full variable domain (remainder filled in from reference TRBV5-1 and TRBJ1-3): KAGVTQTPRYLIKTRGQQVTLSCSPISGHRSVSWYQQTPGQGLQFLFEYFSETQRNKGNFPGRFSGRQFSNSRSEMNVSTLELGDSALYLCASSIRELPGNTIYFGEGSWLTVV.